This TCR beta chain stems from a study of blood T cell repertoires in COVID-19. Study-level information: Acute and convalescent COVID-19 specimens originated in the United States, Italy and Spain. From T cells, B-cell-depleted T cells, or PBMCs came the material, which was cDNA or gDNA.

The V and J ends lost 4 bases and 5 bases, in that order; junction bases with no gene match: 1. CDR3 length: 13 amino acids. Germline V gives CDR1 SGHRS, CDR2 YFSETQ. In the source study's methods: Scientists estimated how many nucleated cells there were by amplifying reference gene primers. The table came from immunoSEQ multiplex PCR; TCRdb's copy has only in-frame clones and leaves some out. The DNA gave D and trimming, while V, J and clone size come from that table. The sample comprises roughly 6,400 clones, about 79% of which are singletons, and roughly an eighth rests with the top ten. The clonotype was recovered from a human donor with active COVID-19. The donor label of this sample is uncertain. Sequencing input: peripheral blood. The chain joins TRBV5-1 to TRBJ2-1, with 9 bases that match TRBD1. The CDR3: CASSRTGDNEQFF. CDR3 in DNA: TGCGCCAGCAGCCGGACAGGGGACAATGAGCAGTTCTTC.